The 20 T cell receptor beta chains reported below all come from one sample, sequenced in a study of blood T cell repertoires in COVID-19. Produced via immunoSEQ multiplex PCR; TCRdb's table is partial and in-frame only. The sample carries about 22,000 clones, approximately 91% recorded once. The source material was peripheral blood. Every receptor here comes from a woman aged 70-85 years with active COVID-19.

This clone is a singleton in its sample. DNA of the CDR3: TGTGCCACCAGTGATCGTGTCGGGAGCTCCTACGAGCAGTACTTC. Translated, it gives CATSDRVGSSYEQYF. V usage is TRBV24-1 and J usage is TRBJ2-7; weak D call: TRBD2 (6 bases). This CDR3 contains 15 residues. Trimming took off 3 bases at V and 0 bases at J, with 11 bases between the two ends. Germline V gene lookup returns CDR1 KGHDR and CDR2 SFDVKD.

This clone showed up just once. V and J are TRBV27 and TRBJ1-4; D unclear. The germline gives CDR1 MNHEY, CDR2 SMNVEV (reference sequence). This CDR3 spans 14 amino acids. Trimming took 4 bases from V and 8 from J, leaving 14 bases between them. The CDR3: CASSYRAGREKLFF. The CDR3 DNA reads TGTGCCAGCAGTTACCGAGCGGGTCGGGAAAAACTGTTTTTT.

This clone was counted once. The chain uses TRBV7-9 and TRBJ1-6; D call uncertain. The CDR3 contains 16 residues. In germline, CDR1 is SEHNR, CDR2 FQNEAQ (reference sequence). Trimming cost V 5 bases and J 8 bases, with 19 bases left between them. The CDR3 protein is CASSQQGGRRDSPLHF. CDR3 nucleotide sequence: TGTGCCAGCAGCCAACAAGGAGGCAGGCGGGATTCACCCCTCCACTTT. The full variable domain, with the rest looked up from reference TRBV7-9 and TRBJ1-6, is DTGVSQNPRHKITKRGQNVTFRCDPISEHNRLYWYRQTLGQGPEFLTYFQNEAQLEKSRLLSDRFSAERPKGSFSTLEIQRTEQGDSAMYLCASSQQGGRRDSPLHFGNGTRLTVT.

This sequence joins TRBV19 and TRBJ1-1, with a possible D match to TRBD1 (5 bases). Germline V gives CDR1 LNHDA, CDR2 SQIVND (reference sequence). This CDR3 is 14 amino acids long. V shed 5 bases and J shed 1 base, with 11 bases lying between them. The CDR3 nucleotides read TGTGCCAGTAGTGGCAGGCAGGGGAACACTGAAGCTTTCTTT. Its protein product is CASSGRQGNTEAFF.

V is TRBV19 and J is TRBJ2-5; 12 positions match TRBD2. CDR1 and CDR2 (germline): LNHDA, SQIVND (reference sequence). V was pared by 4 bases and J by 5 bases, with 5 bases of the junction left unmatched. The CDR3 sequence is 15 residues long. CDR3 protein: CASSTSGRAHETQYF. The CDR3 DNA sequence: TGTGCCAGTAGTACTAGCGGGAGGGCCCACGAGACCCAGTACTTC. Full variable domain (remainder filled in from reference TRBV19 and TRBJ2-5): DGGITQSPKYLFRKEGQNVTLSCEQNLNHDAMYWYRQDPGQGLRLIYYSQIVNDFQKGDIAEGYSVSREKKESFPLTVTSAQKNPTAFYLCASSTSGRAHETQYFGPGTRLLVL.

V gene TRBV19 combines with J gene TRBJ2-7; D not resolved. Germline values: CDR1 LNHDA, CDR2 SQIVND (reference sequence). Deletions cut 3 bases from V and 1 base from J, with 10 bases between. The CDR3 consists of 14 residues. CDR3 nucleotides: TGTGCCAGTAGTATCTCGACACCTTCCTACGAGCAGTACTTC. Amino acids: CASSISTPSYEQYF.

The V call is TRBV5-1, the J call TRBJ2-1; D ambiguous. In germline, CDR1 is SGHRS, CDR2 YFSETQ. V was shortened by 6 bases and J by 7 bases, with 29 bases between the two germline ends. This CDR3 has 18 amino acids. CDR3 sequence reads: CASNTPSHSFTSGNEQFF. As DNA, the CDR3 is TGCGCCAGCAACACCCCTTCCCATAGCTTCACGTCCGGAAATGAGCAGTTCTTC. Combining the CDR3 with reference TRBV5-1 and TRBJ2-1 gives the whole variable domain KAGVTQTPRYLIKTRGQQVTLSCSPISGHRSVSWYQQTPGQGLQFLFEYFSETQRNKGNFPGRFSGRQFSNSRSEMNVSTLELGDSALYLCASNTPSHSFTSGNEQFFGPGTRLTVL.

The chain employs TRBV7-2 and TRBJ2-3, with D uncertain. The CDR3 loop spans 13 amino acids. Looked up from germline, CDR1 is SGHTA and CDR2 is FQGNSA. V was clipped by 2 bases and J by 5 bases, with 8 bases between them. CDR3 nucleotide sequence: TGTGCCAGCAGCTTATTCCGAGAAGATACGCAGTATTTT. Translated, it gives CASSLFREDTQYF.

This chain links TRBV7-8 with TRBJ1-2; tentatively, D is TRBD1 (5 bases). The V end was cut by 6 bases, the J end by 4 bases, with 9 bases between. This CDR3 contains 12 residues. Germline V gives CDR1 SGHVS, CDR2 FQNEAQ. CDR3 in amino acids: CASSGGAYGYTF. The DNA of the CDR3 is TGTGCCAGCAGTGGTGGGGCCTATGGCTACACCTTC.

The chain recombines TRBV24-1 with TRBJ2-5; unclear D gene. Germline values: CDR1 KGHDR, CDR2 SFDVKD. V was shortened by 1 base and J by 4 bases, with 6 bases between the two germline ends. The CDR3 length is 13 residues. The chain's CDR3 is CATSDFPRETQYF. The CDR3 nucleotides are TGTGCCACCAGTGATTTTCCCAGAGAGACCCAGTACTTC.

The gene calls are TRBV6-5 and TRBJ1-5; a possible D gene is TRBD1 (6 bases). Trimming shortened V by 5 bases and J by 3 bases, and 8 bases separated the two germline ends. Germline CDR1 is MNHEY and CDR2 is SVGAGI. This CDR3 contains 13 residues. CDR3 coding DNA: TGTGCCAGCAGTCAGGGGTTCAATCAGCCCCAGCATTTT. This codes for CASSQGFNQPQHF.

The chain uses TRBV2 and TRBJ1-2; D might be TRBD1 (6 bases). The V end was cut by 7 bases, the J end by 4 bases, with 16 bases between. From germline, CDR1 is SNHLY and CDR2 FYNNEI. The CDR3 loop spans 14 amino acids. CDR3 protein: CASTPGQRGYGYTF. CDR3 sequence (DNA): TGTGCCAGCACCCCAGGACAGCGAGGCTATGGCTACACCTTC.

V is TRBV3-1 (or the pseudogene TRBV3-2) and J is TRBJ2-5, with D maybe TRBD2 (6 bases). Germline lookup yields CDR1 LGHDT and CDR2 YNNKEL (reference sequence). The ends were cut back, 1 base at V and 5 bases at J, with 14 bases in the middle. The CDR3 is made up of 15 amino acids. The CDR3 loop is CASSQAGTSSETQYF. CDR3 bases: TGTGCCAGCAGCCAAGCCGGGACTTCGAGCGAGACCCAGTACTTC.

The V call is TRBV6-2 or TRBV6-3, the J call TRBJ1-1; D is unclear. There are 12 residues in the CDR3. Trimming pared 4 bases from V and 0 bases from J, leaving 3 bases between. Germline values: CDR1 MNHEY, CDR2 SVGEGT. The CDR3 spells CASSSVNTEAFF. CDR3 DNA: TGTGCCAGCAGTTCAGTGAACACTGAAGCTTTCTTT.

The V call is TRBV29-1, the J call TRBJ1-2, with D possibly matching TRBD1 (6 bases). CDR3 length: 14 residues. The V and J ends lost 8 bases and 8 bases respectively, with 24 bases between them. Germline V gene sequence: CDR1 SQVTM, CDR2 ANQGSEA. The CDR3 coding sequence is TGCAGCTTCAAAGTAAATACAGGGAGTGGGGGCTACACCTTC. As protein: CSFKVNTGSGGYTF.

The chain carries TRBV6-6 and TRBJ2-5; 7 nucleotides match TRBD1. J gave up 6 bases and V 9 bases, and 16 bases lay outside the gene matches. Germline assignment: CDR1 MNHNY and CDR2 SVGAGI (reference sequence). CDR3 length equals 15 residues. CDR3 sequence reads: CASSAHGDSLKTQYF. The DNA of the CDR3 is TGTGCCAGTTCCGCCCATGGGGACAGCCTGAAGACCCAGTACTTC.

This chain links TRBV7-2 with TRBJ2-5; weak D call: TRBD2 (6 bases). The CDR3 is 12 residues long. Looked up from germline, CDR1 is SGHTA and CDR2 is FQGNSA. V was shortened by 1 base and J by 9 bases, with 9 bases between the two germline ends. The CDR3 here is CASSLELAPQYF. The CDR3 DNA reads as TGTGCCAGCAGCTTAGAACTAGCTCCCCAGTACTTC.

This clone was seen once. The J gene is TRBJ2-5, the V gene TRBV3-1 (or the pseudogene TRBV3-2); 7 bases are shared with TRBD2. The ends lost 3 bases at V and 0 bases at J; junction bases unmatched: 4. The CDR3 totals 15 residues. Germline-derived CDR1 and CDR2 are LGHDT and YNNKEL (reference sequence). This chain's CDR3 is CASSHEGLDQETQYF. For the CDR3, the DNA is TGTGCCAGCAGCCATGAAGGACTAGACCAAGAGACCCAGTACTTC.

V usage is TRBV5-1 and J usage is TRBJ2-1, with D maybe TRBD1 (6 bases). The CDR3 is 13 amino acids. Germline V gene sequence: CDR1 SGHRS, CDR2 YFSETQ. V was clipped by 0 bases and J by 9 bases, with 10 bases between them. The CDR3 reads CASSLAGEGEQFF. DNA of the CDR3: TGCGCCAGCAGCTTGGCAGGGGAAGGTGAGCAGTTCTTC. Full variable domain (missing parts from reference TRBV5-1 and TRBJ2-1): KAGVTQTPRYLIKTRGQQVTLSCSPISGHRSVSWYQQTPGQGLQFLFEYFSETQRNKGNFPGRFSGRQFSNSRSEMNVSTLELGDSALYLCASSLAGEGEQFFGPGTRLTVL.

The chain is built from TRBV3-1 (or the pseudogene TRBV3-2) and TRBJ2-7; 8 bases align to TRBD1. J lost 0 bases, V lost 8 bases, and 9 bases had no gene match. Germline V lookup: CDR1 LGHDT, CDR2 YNNKEL (reference sequence). The CDR3 extends over 15 amino acids. The CDR3 DNA is TGTGCCAGCGGGGCCGGGACAGGTAGCTCCTACGAGCAGTACTTC. Translation: CASGAGTGSSYEQYF.